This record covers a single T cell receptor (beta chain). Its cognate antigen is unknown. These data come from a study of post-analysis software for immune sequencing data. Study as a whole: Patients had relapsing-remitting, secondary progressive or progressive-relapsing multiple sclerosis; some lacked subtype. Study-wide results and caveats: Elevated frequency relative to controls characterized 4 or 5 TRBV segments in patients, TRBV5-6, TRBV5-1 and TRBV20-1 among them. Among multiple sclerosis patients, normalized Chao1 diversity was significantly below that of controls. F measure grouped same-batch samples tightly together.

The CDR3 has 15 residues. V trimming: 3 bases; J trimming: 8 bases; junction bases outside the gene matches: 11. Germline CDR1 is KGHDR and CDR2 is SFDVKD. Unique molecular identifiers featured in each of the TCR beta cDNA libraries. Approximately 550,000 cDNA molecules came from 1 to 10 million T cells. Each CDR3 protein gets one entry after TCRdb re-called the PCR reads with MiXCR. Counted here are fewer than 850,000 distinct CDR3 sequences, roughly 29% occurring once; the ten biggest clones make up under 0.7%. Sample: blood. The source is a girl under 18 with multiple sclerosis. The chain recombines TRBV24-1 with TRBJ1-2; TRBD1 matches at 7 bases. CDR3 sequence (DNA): TGTGCCACCAGTGATACCGGGACAGCGGGACGGGGCTACACCTTC. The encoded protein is CATSDTGTAGRGYTF.